This TCR beta chain derives from a study of blood T cells in healthy people across ages. This clonotype is a singleton in its sample. The use of a sample-barcoded 5' primer and a J-beta primer mix characterized a second PCR of roughly 7 to 11 cycles. From the 5' RACE reads, TCRdb called clonotypes with MiXCR, one entry per CDR3 protein. There are about 1.8 million distinct CDR3 sequences in the sample; around half occur only once, and less than 2.5% lies in the top ten. Sequences were obtained from blood. The source is a woman in her 40s in good health.

CDR3 region: CSASRTGTGVYNSPLHF. The CDR3 coding sequence is TGCAGTGCTAGCCGCACCGGGACAGGGGTATATAATTCACCCCTCCACTTT. The chain combines TRBV20-1 with TRBJ1-6, with 10 bases identical to TRBD1. This CDR3 region has 17 residues. V lost 3 bases, J lost 4 bases, and 9 bases stayed unmatched. In germline, CDR1 is DFQATT, CDR2 SNEGSKA (reference sequence).